This is a list of T cell receptor beta chains from one sample in a study of blood T cell repertoires in COVID-19. Sequenced by immunoSEQ multiplex PCR; TCRdb stores in-frame clones only, minus some. This table holds about 110,000 clones, over 70% found once. Material: peripheral blood. The receptors were gathered from a woman aged 45-65 years with acute or convalescent COVID-19. CDR3s include the opening cysteine and the closing phenylalanine or tryptophan. The D gene is left open where the match is weak. Clone sizes are given selectively: once, few, many, or a class where the clone is expanded.

V gene: TRBV4-2
J gene: TRBJ1-4
clone size: .
CDR3 length: 14
D gene: TRBD1
CDR3 protein: CASSAGQGSEKLFF
CDR3 DNA: TGTGCCAGCAGCGCCGGACAGGGATCTGAAAAACTGTTTTTT

V gene: TRBV5-1
J gene: TRBJ1-4
clone size: once
CDR3 length: 17
D gene: .
CDR3 protein: CASSLGGVWFSDEKLFF
CDR3 DNA: TGCGCCAGCAGCTTGGGAGGTGTTTGGTTCTCGGATGAAAAACTGTTTTTT

V gene: TRBV7-3
J gene: TRBJ2-2
clone size: .
CDR3 length: 13
D gene: .
CDR3 protein: CASSFSVLGELFF
CDR3 DNA: TGTGCCAGCAGCTTTTCGGTTCTCGGGGAGCTGTTTTTT

V gene: TRBV5-5
J gene: TRBJ1-3
clone size: .
CDR3 length: 19
D gene: TRBD1
CDR3 protein: CASSFGSGGRPGSGNTIYF
CDR3 DNA: TGTGCCAGCAGCTTCGGGTCAGGGGGACGCCCGGGCTCTGGAAACACCATATATTTT

V gene: TRBV6-2/TRBV6-3
J gene: TRBJ2-3
clone size: once
CDR3 length: 14
D gene: TRBD2
CDR3 protein: CASSYGGGTDTQYF
CDR3 DNA: TGTGCCAGCAGTTACGGGGGGGGGACAGATACGCAGTATTTT

V gene: TRBV5-3
J gene: TRBJ2-1
clone size: .
CDR3 length: 18
D gene: TRBD2
CDR3 protein: CARSFRGLAGGLYNEQFF
CDR3 DNA: TGTGCCAGAAGCTTCCGCGGACTAGCGGGGGGCCTCTACAATGAGCAGTTCTTC

V gene: TRBV29-1
J gene: TRBJ1-5
clone size: .
CDR3 length: 12
D gene: TRBD1
CDR3 protein: CSVAQGDQPQHF
CDR3 DNA: TGCAGCGTAGCTCAGGGGGATCAGCCCCAGCATTTT

V gene: TRBV28
J gene: TRBJ1-2
clone size: .
CDR3 length: 12
D gene: .
CDR3 protein: CAVSPGFYGYTF
CDR3 DNA: TGTGCAGTCTCTCCAGGGTTTTATGGCTACACCTTC

V gene: TRBV5-1
J gene: TRBJ2-5
clone size: once
CDR3 length: 16
D gene: .
CDR3 protein: CASSLALDRPGETQYF
CDR3 DNA: TGCGCCAGCAGCTTGGCCTTGGACAGACCGGGAGAGACCCAGTACTTC

V gene: TRBV19
J gene: TRBJ2-3
clone size: .
CDR3 length: 14
D gene: TRBD1
CDR3 protein: CASSIGQDTDTQYF
CDR3 DNA: TGTGCCAGTAGTATCGGACAGGACACAGATACGCAGTATTTT

V gene: TRBV18
J gene: TRBJ1-1
clone size: .
CDR3 length: 15
D gene: .
CDR3 protein: CASSPVADSNTEAFF
CDR3 DNA: TGTGCCAGCTCACCAGTCGCGGACAGCAACACTGAAGCTTTCTTT

V gene: TRBV12-3/TRBV12-4
J gene: TRBJ2-3
clone size: once
CDR3 length: 13
D gene: .
CDR3 protein: CASSLAPGAAQYF
CDR3 DNA: TGTGCCAGCAGTTTAGCGCCTGGGGCTGCGCAGTATTTT

V gene: TRBV5-1
J gene: TRBJ1-3
clone size: .
CDR3 length: 15
D gene: .
CDR3 protein: CASSLDSGPGNTIYF
CDR3 DNA: TGCGCCAGCAGCTTGGACAGCGGACCTGGAAACACCATATATTTT

V gene: TRBV5-1
J gene: TRBJ1-2
clone size: .
CDR3 length: 13
D gene: .
CDR3 protein: CASSGSGDDGYTF
CDR3 DNA: TGCGCCAGCAGCGGGTCGGGTGATGATGGCTACACCTTC